This T cell receptor beta chain was captured by sequencing in a study of blood T cell repertoires in COVID-19. Measured with immunoSEQ multiplex PCR; TCRdb has only the in-frame clones, and not every one. In the table there are around 120,000 clones, about 86% of which are singletons. Sequenced input: peripheral blood. The TCR comes from a man between 65 and 85 years old who had recovered from COVID-19.

The CDR3 protein is CASSPGGAGGNEQFF. The CDR3 DNA sequence: TGTGCCAGCAGCCCGGGGGGAGCGGGAGGGAATGAGCAGTTCTTC. The chain couples TRBV3-1 (or the pseudogene TRBV3-2) to TRBJ2-1; 10 bases agree with TRBD2. This CDR3 is built from 15 residues. Germline lookup yields CDR1 LGHDT and CDR2 YNNKEL (reference sequence). With 4 bases clipped from V and 7 bases from J, the junction kept 7 bases outside the gene matches.